Each of the 29 T cell receptor beta chains below was sequenced from the same sample in a study of T cells after yellow fever vaccination. TCRdb analysed the 5' RACE reads with MiXCR anew, one entry per CDR3 protein. The sample consists of about 69,000 distinct CDR3 sequences, about 6% of them appearing once. Sequenced material: CD4+ T cells sorted from PBMCs, taken less than 18 days after the first yellow fever vaccination. Receptors were obtained from a man in his late teens or twenties who received the YFV17D yellow fever vaccine.

This clonotype was seen at least ten times. The chain links TRBV5-1 to TRBJ2-6; possibly TRBD1 or TRBD2 for D (5 bases each). The CDR3 sequence is 16 residues long. The V and J ends lost 7 bases and 1 base respectively, with 15 bases between them. Germline assignment: CDR1 SGHRS and CDR2 YFSETQ. Here the CDR3 reads CASWDGKISGANVLTF. The CDR3 nucleotides are TGCGCCAGCTGGGACGGAAAAATTTCTGGGGCCAACGTCCTGACTTTC. The full variable domain, completed using reference TRBV5-1 and TRBJ2-6, is KAGVTQTPRYLIKTRGQQVTLSCSPISGHRSVSWYQQTPGQGLQFLFEYFSETQRNKGNFPGRFSGRQFSNSRSEMNVSTLELGDSALYLCASWDGKISGANVLTFGAGSRLTVL.

This clonotype was observed many times. The chain uses TRBV5-1 and TRBJ2-7; D remains ambiguous. V lost 4 bases to trimming and J lost 3 bases, with 8 bases between them. Per germline, CDR1 SGHRS and CDR2 YFSETQ. The CDR3 has 12 amino acids. The CDR3 reads CASSRVGYEQYF. CDR3 DNA: TGCGCCAGCAGCCGGGTGGGCTACGAGCAGTACTTC.

Ten or more counts support this clonotype. This rearrangement joins TRBV7-2 to TRBJ1-2; a possible D gene is TRBD1 (5 bases). Germline V lookup: CDR1 SGHTA, CDR2 FQGNSA. The CDR3 sequence is 11 residues long. Deletions cut 6 bases from V and 8 bases from J, with 10 bases between. The CDR3 region is CASRFREGYTF. The CDR3, as DNA: TGTGCCAGCAGATTCAGGGAAGGCTACACCTTC.

This clonotype was observed at least ten times. The chain is built from TRBV5-1 and TRBJ2-3; D tentatively reads TRBD1 or TRBD2 (5 bases each). Germline lookup yields CDR1 SGHRS and CDR2 YFSETQ. The CDR3 is 15 amino acids. V was cut by 4 bases and J by 6 bases, with 18 bases left in between. This CDR3 reads CASSITGTSSDTQYF. CDR3 coding DNA: TGCGCCAGCAGCATTACCGGGACCTCCTCGGATACGCAGTATTTT.

In regard to this clonotype: A much more abundant neighbour one base away suggests this may be a read error. The CDR3 loop is CASSPRGAVTGELFF. DNA for the CDR3: TGTGCCAGCAGCCCTAGGGGGGCGGTCACCGGGGAGCTGTTTTTT. The rearrangement links TRBV7-3 to TRBJ2-2; D may correspond to TRBD1 or TRBD2 (6 bases each). Germline CDR1 reads SGHTA; CDR2 reads FQGTGA. The CDR3 spans 15 residues. The V end was cut by 5 bases, the J end by 4 bases, with 14 bases between.

This clonotype has a count of ten or more. This chain connects TRBV4-3 to TRBJ1-5, with unresolved D. Trimming pared 4 bases from V and 0 bases from J, leaving 10 bases between. The CDR3 spans 15 residues. The germline gives CDR1 LGHNA, CDR2 YSLEER. The CDR3, as DNA: TGCGCCAGCAGCCTTAGCGCAGTTAGCAATCAGCCCCAGCATTTT. Amino acid sequence: CASSLSAVSNQPQHF.

This clonotype showed up many times. The chain combines TRBV29-1 with TRBJ2-1; no reliable D call. V was clipped by 7 bases and J by 3 bases, with 10 bases between them. From germline, CDR1 is SQVTM and CDR2 ANQGSEA. The CDR3 is made up of 12 amino acids. The CDR3 DNA reads as TGCAGCGGAAGGGTGGACTACAATGAGCAGTTCTTC. Translation: CSGRVDYNEQFF.

Ten or more counts support this clonotype. The genes are TRBV20-1 and TRBJ1-2; D is uncertain. CDR3 length equals 13 residues. CDR1 and CDR2 from the germline V gene are DFQATT and SNEGSKA (reference sequence). Trimming pared 4 bases from V and 0 bases from J, leaving 9 bases between. The CDR3 is CSAIDGTNYGYTF. DNA for the CDR3: TGCAGTGCTATCGACGGAACTAACTATGGCTACACCTTC.

This clonotype was counted ten times or more. The chain combines TRBV5-1 with TRBJ2-5; D gene unclear. V lost 5 bases and J 1 base, leaving 9 bases between the germline ends. The CDR3 runs to 13 residues. Germline lookup yields CDR1 SGHRS and CDR2 YFSETQ. For the CDR3, the DNA is TGCGCCAGCAGGGATTTGCGCCAAGAGACCCAGTACTTC. Its protein product is CASRDLRQETQYF.

This clonotype was seen many times. The rearrangement links TRBV7-2 to TRBJ1-2; 7 positions agree with TRBD1. Looked up from germline, CDR1 is SGHTA and CDR2 is FQGNSA. The CDR3 totals 16 residues. V shed 0 bases and J 2 bases; nucleotides not matched to a gene: 6. In nucleotides, the CDR3 is TGTGCCAGCAGCTTAGCGCAGGGGGTCCTAAACTATGGCTACACCTTC. It yields the protein CASSLAQGVLNYGYTF. The variable domain in full, with the rest retrieved from reference TRBV7-2 and TRBJ1-2, is GAGVSQSPSNKVTEKGKDVELRCDPISGHTALYWYRQSLGQGLEFLIYFQGNSAPDKSGLPSDRFSAERTGGSVSTLTIQRTQQEDSAVYLCASSLAQGVLNYGYTFGSGTRLTVV.

In this sample, this clonotype turned up many times. The V call is TRBV4-1, the J call TRBJ2-3; D may be TRBD2 (7 bases). V was clipped by 4 bases and J by 4 bases, with 18 bases between them. CDR3 length: 16 amino acids. From germline, CDR1 is MGHRA and CDR2 YSYEKL. CDR3 protein: CASSLGRGGRPDTQYF. The CDR3 DNA reads as TGCGCCAGCAGCCTGGGGAGGGGGGGCCGTCCAGATACGCAGTATTTT.

This clonotype was counted ten times or more. The chain combines TRBV12-3 or TRBV12-4 with TRBJ1-3, with D unclear. The V end was cut by 2 bases, the J end by 2 bases, with 10 bases between. CDR3 size: 15 residues. The CDR3 DNA reads TGTGCCAGCAGTTTACGGTCGTTTCCTGGAAACACCATATATTTT. Its protein is CASSLRSFPGNTIYF.

This clonotype was observed at least ten times. The rearrangement joins TRBV18 to TRBJ1-4, with TRBD1 identical over 7 bases. The CDR3 has 16 amino acids. With 1 base clipped from V and 4 bases from J, the junction kept 6 bases outside the gene matches. Looked up from germline, CDR1 is KGHSH and CDR2 is LQKENI. DNA for the CDR3: TGTGCCAGCTCACCACGGGCGGGACAGTTTAATGAAAAACTGTTTTTT. Its protein is CASSPRAGQFNEKLFF.

Details on this clonotype: With a much larger clone just one base away, this may be a read error. The chain's CDR3 is CSAREGEPNSPLHF. The CDR3 DNA reads TGCAGTGCTAGAGAAGGGGAACCGAATTCACCCCTCCACTTT. The rearrangement links TRBV20-1 to TRBJ1-6; a weak D match, TRBD1 (5 bases). V lost 0 bases, J lost 7 bases, and 10 bases lay in between. The germline V gene has CDR1 DFQATT and CDR2 SNEGSKA (reference sequence). The CDR3 is 14 residues long.

Ten or more counts support this clonotype. The V and J genes are TRBV14 and TRBJ2-3; 7 nucleotides agree with TRBD1. Per the germline V gene, CDR1 is SGHDN and CDR2 is FVKESK. There are 15 residues in the CDR3. V lost 7 bases, J lost 0 bases, and 7 bases stayed unmatched. CDR3 sequence (DNA): TGTGCCAGCAAAATGGGACAGTCTAGCACAGATACGCAGTATTTT. Its translation: CASKMGQSSTDTQYF.

There are many counts of this clonotype. This chain joins TRBV18 and TRBJ1-5; a weak D match, TRBD1 (6 bases). Per germline, CDR1 KGHSH and CDR2 LQKENI. This CDR3 is 14 amino acids long. Trimming removed 2 bases from V and 6 bases from J, with 11 bases in between. In DNA form, the CDR3 reads TGTGCCAGCTCACCAGGGGGCGCGGGTCAGCCCCAGCATTTT. This translates into CASSPGGAGQPQHF.

This clonotype was recorded at least ten times. The rearrangement links TRBV20-1 to TRBJ1-1; no definite D call. Trimming took off 6 bases at V and 6 bases at J, with 11 bases between the two ends. Per germline, CDR1 DFQATT and CDR2 SNEGSKA (reference sequence). The length of the CDR3 is 11 residues. As DNA, the CDR3 is TGCAGTGCCACCCATCAGGCTGAAGCTTTCTTT. It codes for CSATHQAEAFF.

This clonotype was detected ten times or more. The V and J genes are TRBV2 and TRBJ2-7; D unclear. The germline V gene encodes CDR1 SNHLY and CDR2 FYNNEI. Trimming took 8 bases from V and 6 from J, leaving 11 bases between them. The CDR3 sequence is 11 residues long. The chain's CDR3 is CASETVGEQYF. The CDR3 DNA is TGTGCCAGCGAGACCGTGGGCGAGCAGTACTTC.

This clonotype was counted between two and nine times. The rearrangement links TRBV5-1 to TRBJ2-5; D possibly corresponds to TRBD1 (5 bases). CDR3 length: 14 amino acids. Germline assignment: CDR1 SGHRS and CDR2 YFSETQ. With 0 bases removed from V and 5 bases from J, the gap between germline ends came to 11 bases. The CDR3 DNA follows: TGCGCCAGCAGCTTGGAACGGGCAGGGGAGACCCAGTACTTC. Its translation is CASSLERAGETQYF. Looking up the rest from reference TRBV5-1 and TRBJ2-5 gives the full variable domain: KAGVTQTPRYLIKTRGQQVTLSCSPISGHRSVSWYQQTPGQGLQFLFEYFSETQRNKGNFPGRFSGRQFSNSRSEMNVSTLELGDSALYLCASSLERAGETQYFGPGTRLLVL.

The sample holds many counts of this clonotype. The gene calls are TRBV29-1 and TRBJ2-1, with D possibly being TRBD1 or TRBD2 (5 bases each). The CDR3 is made up of 12 amino acids. V lost 7 bases and J lost 8, with 15 bases in between. In germline, CDR1 is SQVTM, CDR2 ANQGSEA. The CDR3 loop reads CSATDFRDEQFF. The CDR3 nucleotides are TGCAGCGCCACGGACTTCAGGGATGAGCAGTTCTTC.

This clonotype appeared many times. The V and J genes are TRBV5-1 and TRBJ2-5; the D gene is possibly TRBD1 (5 bases). The CDR3 length is 14 residues. V gave up 0 bases and J gave up 5 bases, with 11 bases separating them. Germline values: CDR1 SGHRS, CDR2 YFSETQ. The CDR3 region is CASSLEQGRETQYF. CDR3 sequence (DNA): TGCGCCAGCAGCTTGGAGCAGGGAAGGGAGACCCAGTACTTC.

This clonotype was seen repeatedly, ten times or more. The chain uses TRBV11-2 and TRBJ1-4; D remains unclear. Trimming took 5 bases from V and 4 from J, leaving 14 bases between them. The CDR3 loop spans 15 amino acids. The germline CDR1 and CDR2 sequences are SGHAT and FQNNGV. The CDR3 sequence: CASSQTGGRNEKLFF. The CDR3 coding sequence is TGTGCCAGCAGCCAGACGGGTGGGCGTAATGAAAAACTGTTTTTT.

This clonotype was counted ten times or more. The CDR3 sequence is CASSLAMGTPQHF. CDR3 sequence (DNA): TGTGCCAGCAGCTTGGCCATGGGGACGCCCCAGCATTTT. The chain uses TRBV5-5 and TRBJ1-5; weak D call: TRBD1 (5 bases). Germline V gene sequence: CDR1 SGHKS, CDR2 YYEKEE (reference sequence). The CDR3 has 13 amino acids. Trimming left V 0 bases short and J 9 bases short, with 10 bases between.

There are many counts of this clonotype. The gene calls are TRBV5-1 and TRBJ2-5; D unclear. Germline values: CDR1 SGHRS, CDR2 YFSETQ. The CDR3 runs to 11 residues. Trimming removed 4 bases from V and 0 bases from J, with 1 base in between. CDR3 region: CASSNQETQYF. The CDR3 nucleotides read TGCGCCAGCAGCAACCAAGAGACCCAGTACTTC.

The sample holds many counts of this clonotype. This chain links TRBV12-3 or TRBV12-4 with TRBJ1-2; D is unresolved. This CDR3 contains 12 residues. V was shortened by 1 base and J by 8 bases, with 8 bases between the two germline ends. The CDR3 nucleotides are TGTGCCAGCAGTTTAGGGGGAGAGGGCTACACCTTC. It specifies CASSLGGEGYTF.

In this sample, this clonotype turned up many times. The rearrangement uses TRBV4-1 and TRBJ1-4; D might be TRBD1 (6 bases). The CDR3 spans 21 residues. V shed 2 bases and J shed 0 bases, with 25 bases lying between them. Germline V lookup: CDR1 MGHRA, CDR2 YSYEKL. DNA for the CDR3: TGCGCCAGCAGCCAACTTGTGATGGTCGCAGGGGCGAGTGCAACTAATGAAAAACTGTTTTTT. Translating it yields CASSQLVMVAGASATNEKLFF.

This clonotype was picked up a small number of times. This chain joins TRBV12-3 or TRBV12-4 and TRBJ1-3; D is unresolved. V was trimmed by 7 bases and J by 4 bases, leaving 8 bases between them. This CDR3 has 12 residues. The CDR3 DNA is TGTGCCAGCAAGCGGACGGGAAACACCATATATTTT. Translating it yields CASKRTGNTIYF.

This clonotype came up many times. This chain joins TRBV20-1 and TRBJ2-2; no firm D call. Between the trimmed V and J ends, which lost 1 base and 6 bases, there was a span of 12 bases. The V gene's germline CDR1 is DFQATT and CDR2 SNEGSKA (reference sequence). The CDR3 is 14 residues long. The CDR3 bases are TGCAGTGCTAGAGTACGGGTCGCATCCGGGGAGCTGTTTTTT. Translating gives CSARVRVASGELFF.

The table lists this clonotype with a few counts. The CDR3 spells CASSSRTSGGPRTQYF. The CDR3 coding sequence is TGCGCCAGCAGCTCCCGGACTAGCGGGGGCCCACGTACGCAGTATTTT. The chain links TRBV5-1 to TRBJ2-3, with 13 bases lining up with TRBD2. V shed 3 bases, J shed 8 bases, and the junction held 9 bases outside the gene matches. The CDR3 is 16 amino acids. Germline V CDR1 and CDR2: SGHRS, YFSETQ. Full variable domain (missing parts from reference TRBV5-1 and TRBJ2-3): KAGVTQTPRYLIKTRGQQVTLSCSPISGHRSVSWYQQTPGQGLQFLFEYFSETQRNKGNFPGRFSGRQFSNSRSEMNVSTLELGDSALYLCASSSRTSGGPRTQYFGPGTRLTVL.